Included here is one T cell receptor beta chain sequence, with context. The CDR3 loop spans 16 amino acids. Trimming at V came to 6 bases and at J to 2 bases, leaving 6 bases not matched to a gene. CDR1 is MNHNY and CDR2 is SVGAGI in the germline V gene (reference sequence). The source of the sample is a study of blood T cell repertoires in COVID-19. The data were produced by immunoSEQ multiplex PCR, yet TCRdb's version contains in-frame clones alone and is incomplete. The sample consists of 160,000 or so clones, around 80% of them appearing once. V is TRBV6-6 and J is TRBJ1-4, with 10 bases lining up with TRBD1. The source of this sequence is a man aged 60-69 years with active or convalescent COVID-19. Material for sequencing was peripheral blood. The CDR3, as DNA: TGTGCCAGCAGGGGACCGACAGGGGGCACTAATGAAAAACTGTTTTTT. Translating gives CASRGPTGGTNEKLFF.